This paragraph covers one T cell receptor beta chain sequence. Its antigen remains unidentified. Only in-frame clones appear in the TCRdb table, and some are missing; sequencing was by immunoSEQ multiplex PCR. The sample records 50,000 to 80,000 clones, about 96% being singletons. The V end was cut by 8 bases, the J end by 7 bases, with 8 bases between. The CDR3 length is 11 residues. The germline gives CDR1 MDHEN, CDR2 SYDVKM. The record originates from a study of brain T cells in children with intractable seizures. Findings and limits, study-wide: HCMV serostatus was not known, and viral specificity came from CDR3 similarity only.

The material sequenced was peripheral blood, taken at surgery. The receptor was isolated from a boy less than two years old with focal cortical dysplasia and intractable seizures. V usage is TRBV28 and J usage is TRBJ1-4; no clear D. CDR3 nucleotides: TGTGCCAGCTGTGATATTGAAAAACTGTTTTTT. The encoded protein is CASCDIEKLFF.